Detailed here is one T cell receptor (beta chain). The sample belongs to a study of blood T cell repertoires in COVID-19. About the study: Samples of COVID-19 (acute and convalescent) were obtained from the United States, Italy and Spain. Nucleic acid was either cDNA or gDNA, and it came from T cells, B-cell-depleted T cells, or PBMCs.

The germline gives CDR1 LGHDT, CDR2 YNNKEL (reference sequence). The length of the CDR3 is 17 residues. The trim removed 0 bases at V and 3 bases at J, leaving 10 bases unmatched. Original data processing: Reference gene primer amplification gave estimated nucleated cell counts. Data came from immunoSEQ multiplex PCR; TCRdb stores just in-frame clones and leaves some out. V, J and clone size were drawn from that table, and D and trimming were deduced from the DNA. Altogether about 300,000 clones are present, roughly 82% being singletons, with the ten largest covering 1.5% to 2%. The chain is built from TRBV3-1 (or the pseudogene TRBV3-2) and TRBJ2-5, with 7 bases matching TRBD1. Sequenced sample: peripheral blood. The TCR comes from a woman aged 45-60 years with acute or convalescent COVID-19. The DNA of the CDR3 is TGTGCCAGCAGCCAAGAACACCCGTTGCAGGGGGAAGAGACCCAGTACTTC. This encodes CASSQEHPLQGEETQYF.